Included here is one T cell receptor beta chain sequence, with context. In the authors' methods: Using reference gene primer amplification, nucleated cell counts were estimated. Generated by immunoSEQ multiplex PCR, the TCRdb table keeps only in-frame clones and is missing some. V, J and clone size were drawn from that table, and D and trimming were deduced from the DNA. This sample has over 65,000 clones; approximately 90% occur once, and the top ten carry around a quarter. The entry originates in a study of blood T cell repertoires in COVID-19. Whole-study context: The United States, Italy and Spain provided the acute and convalescent COVID-19 samples. In each case, the material was cDNA or gDNA derived from T cells, B-cell-depleted T cells, or PBMCs.

The germline V gene encodes CDR1 LNHDA and CDR2 SQIVND (reference sequence). Trimming shortened V by 6 bases and J by 0 bases, and 12 bases separated the two germline ends. CDR3 length: 15 residues. The specimen was peripheral blood. V and J are TRBV19 and TRBJ1-5, with a weak D call TRBD1 (5 bases). The sequence came from a man aged 50 to 60 with active or convalescent COVID-19. The chain's CDR3 is CASRVQEHSNQPQHF. The CDR3 DNA reads as TGTGCCAGTAGAGTACAGGAGCATAGCAATCAGCCCCAGCATTTT.